The source of this T cell receptor beta chain is a study of cytomegalovirus exposure and HLA in healthy donors. Comments on this clone: What it binds is unknown.

Study-level findings and limits: Segments of the TCR beta V type were, in most cases, productive about 87% or about 30% of the time in an earlier analysis. Exclusion applied to some V segments, including TRBV6-2 and TRBV6-3, as they were indistinguishable.

This CDR3 is built from 15 residues. Trimming removed 4 bases from V and 5 bases from J; junction bases left unmatched: 6. Germline V gene sequence: CDR1 LGHNA, CDR2 YSLEER. The PCR used 60 Vbeta and 13 Jbeta primers. The table came from immunoSEQ multiplex PCR; TCRdb's copy has only in-frame clones and leaves some out. This table holds 80,000 to 100,000 clones. This chain uses TRBV4-3 with TRBJ2-3, with TRBD2 matching over 10 bases. The TCR sequence derives from a man between 50 and 59 years old in good health and CMV-seropositive. Sequenced: PBMCs. For the CDR3, the DNA is TGCGCCAGCAGCCCTCTAGCGGGAGAGGGAGATACGCAGTATTTT. This gives the protein CASSPLAGEGDTQYF.